In this sample, the clone carrying this T cell receptor beta chain turned up many times. The target antigen is unknown. This specimen belongs to a study of human T cells and chemical hapten exposure. Study-wide results and caveats: Patch test score was positively correlated with the counts of TCRs that had expanded at PT1.

The V segment lost 4 bases and the J segment 2 bases; nucleotides outside the gene matches: 7. The CDR3 runs to 16 residues. Germline loops: CDR1 KGHDR, CDR2 SFDVKD. Time point noted: patch test 1, 2 weeks after DPC sensitization. Treatment noted: therapeutic diphenylcyclopropenone sensitization with weekly scalp DPC. Researchers extracted total RNA from unfractionated whole blood. TCRdb analysed the RACE reads with MiXCR anew, one entry per CDR3 protein. The profile shows some 80,000 distinct CDR3 sequences, about 10% of them singletons. The source was whole blood, collected in connection with sensitization to the hapten diphenylcyclopropenone (DPC). This receptor was identified in a woman in her forties or fifties with alopecia areata. Some clones in this sample may be carry-over from other donors' samples. The chain recombines TRBV24-1 with TRBJ2-3; 8 bases map to TRBD1. The CDR3 DNA follows: TGTGCCACCAGTGACGCCCGACAGGGGTCCACAGATACGCAGTATTTT. Translating it yields CATSDARQGSTDTQYF.